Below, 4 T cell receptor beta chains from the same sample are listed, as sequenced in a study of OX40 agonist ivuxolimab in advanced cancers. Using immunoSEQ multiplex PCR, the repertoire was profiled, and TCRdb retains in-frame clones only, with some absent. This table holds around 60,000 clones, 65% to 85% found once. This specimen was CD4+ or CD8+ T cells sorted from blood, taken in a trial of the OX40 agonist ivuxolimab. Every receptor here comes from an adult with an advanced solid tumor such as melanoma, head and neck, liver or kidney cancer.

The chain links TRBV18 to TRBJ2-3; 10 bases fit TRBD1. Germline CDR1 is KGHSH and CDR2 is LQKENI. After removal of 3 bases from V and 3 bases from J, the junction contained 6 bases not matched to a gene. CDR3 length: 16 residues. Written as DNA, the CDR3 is TGTGCCAGCTCACCTGACAGGGGGCGTGGGACAGATACGCAGTATTTT. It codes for CASSPDRGRGTDTQYF.

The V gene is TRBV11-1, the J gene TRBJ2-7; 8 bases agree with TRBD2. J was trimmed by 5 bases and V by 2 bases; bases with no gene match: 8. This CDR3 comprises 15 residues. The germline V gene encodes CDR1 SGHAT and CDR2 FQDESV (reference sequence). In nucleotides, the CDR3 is TGTGCCAGCAGCTTAATGGCGGGAGGCAGGAACGAGCAGTACTTC. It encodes CASSLMAGGRNEQYF.

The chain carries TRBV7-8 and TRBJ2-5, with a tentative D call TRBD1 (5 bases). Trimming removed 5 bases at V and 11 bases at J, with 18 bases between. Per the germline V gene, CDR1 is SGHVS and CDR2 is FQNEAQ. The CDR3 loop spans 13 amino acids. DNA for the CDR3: TGTGCCAGCAGCGCCGACAGCCCCAATAAGCAGTACTTC. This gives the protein CASSADSPNKQYF. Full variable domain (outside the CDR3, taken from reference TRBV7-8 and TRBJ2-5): GAGVSQSPRYKVAKRGQDVALRCDPISGHVSLFWYQQALGQGPEFLTYFQNEAQLDKSGLPSDRFFAERPEGSVSTLKIQRTQQEDSAVYLCASSADSPNKQYFGPGTRLLVL.

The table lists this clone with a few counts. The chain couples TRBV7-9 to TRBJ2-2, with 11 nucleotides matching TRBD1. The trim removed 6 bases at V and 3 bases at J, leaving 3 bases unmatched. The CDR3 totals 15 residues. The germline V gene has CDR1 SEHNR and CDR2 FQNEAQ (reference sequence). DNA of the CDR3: TGTGCCAGCAGTCCGGGACAGGGGGACACCGGGGAGCTGTTTTTT. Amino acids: CASSPGQGDTGELFF.